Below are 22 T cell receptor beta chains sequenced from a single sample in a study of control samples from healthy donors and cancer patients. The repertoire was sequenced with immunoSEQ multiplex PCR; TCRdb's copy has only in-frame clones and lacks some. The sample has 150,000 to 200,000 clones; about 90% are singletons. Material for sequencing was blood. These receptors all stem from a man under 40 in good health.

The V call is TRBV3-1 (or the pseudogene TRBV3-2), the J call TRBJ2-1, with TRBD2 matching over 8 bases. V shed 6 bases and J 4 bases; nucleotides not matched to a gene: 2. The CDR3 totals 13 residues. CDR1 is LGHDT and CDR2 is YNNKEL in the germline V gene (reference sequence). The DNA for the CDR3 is TGTGCCAGCAGACGGGGGGGGTACAATGAGCAGTTCTTC. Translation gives CASRRGGYNEQFF.

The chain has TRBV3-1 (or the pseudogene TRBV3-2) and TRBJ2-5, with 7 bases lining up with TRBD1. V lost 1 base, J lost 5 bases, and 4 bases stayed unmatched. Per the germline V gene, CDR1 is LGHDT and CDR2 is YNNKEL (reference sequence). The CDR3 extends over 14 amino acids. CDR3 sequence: CASSQGQGWETQYF. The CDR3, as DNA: TGTGCCAGCAGCCAAGGACAGGGATGGGAGACCCAGTACTTC.

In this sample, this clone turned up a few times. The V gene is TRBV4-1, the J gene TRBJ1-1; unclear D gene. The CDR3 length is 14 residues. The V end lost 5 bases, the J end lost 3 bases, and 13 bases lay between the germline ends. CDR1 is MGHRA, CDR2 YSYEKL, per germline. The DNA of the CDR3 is TGCGCCAGCAGCGGCAGGACTACGTACACTGAAGCTTTCTTT. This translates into CASSGRTTYTEAFF.

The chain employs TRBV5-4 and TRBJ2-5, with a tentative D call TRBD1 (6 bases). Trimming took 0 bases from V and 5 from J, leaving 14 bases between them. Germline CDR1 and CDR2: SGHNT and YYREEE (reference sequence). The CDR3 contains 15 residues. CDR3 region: CASSLGHRVGETQYF. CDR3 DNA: TGTGCCAGCAGCTTGGGGCACAGGGTGGGCGAGACCCAGTACTTC.

CDR3 loop: CASSLLTANTYEQYF. CDR3 bases: TGTGCCAGCAGTTTATTAACAGCAAATACCTACGAGCAGTACTTC. The chain employs TRBV28 and TRBJ2-7; D gene unclear. In germline, CDR1 is MDHEN, CDR2 SYDVKM. The CDR3 has 15 amino acids. With 1 base removed from V and 2 bases from J, the gap between germline ends came to 12 bases.

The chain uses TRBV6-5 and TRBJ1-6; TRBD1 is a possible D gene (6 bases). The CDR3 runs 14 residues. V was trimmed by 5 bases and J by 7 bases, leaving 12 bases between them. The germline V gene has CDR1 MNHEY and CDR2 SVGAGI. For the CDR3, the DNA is TGTGCCAGCAGTCTACAGGGACGAAATTCACCCCTCCACTTT. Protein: CASSLQGRNSPLHF.

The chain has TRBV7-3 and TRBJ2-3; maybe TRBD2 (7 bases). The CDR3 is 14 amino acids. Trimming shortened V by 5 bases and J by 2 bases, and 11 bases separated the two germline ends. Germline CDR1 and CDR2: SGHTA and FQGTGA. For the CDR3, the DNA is TGTGCCAGCAGCCTTGCGGGGGCCACAGATACGCAGTATTTT. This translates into CASSLAGATDTQYF.

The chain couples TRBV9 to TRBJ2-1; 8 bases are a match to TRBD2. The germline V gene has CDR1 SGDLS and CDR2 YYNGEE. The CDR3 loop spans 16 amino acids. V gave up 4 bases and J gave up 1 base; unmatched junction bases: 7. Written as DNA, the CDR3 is TGTGCCAGCAGCCCGGGGGGGAAGGCGTCCTACAATGAGCAGTTCTTC. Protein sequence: CASSPGGKASYNEQFF.

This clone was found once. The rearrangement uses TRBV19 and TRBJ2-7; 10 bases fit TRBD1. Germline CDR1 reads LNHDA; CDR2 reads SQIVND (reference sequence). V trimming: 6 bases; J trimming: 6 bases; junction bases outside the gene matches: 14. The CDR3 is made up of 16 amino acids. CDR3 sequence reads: CASSDTSGTGVFEQYF. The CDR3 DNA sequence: TGTGCCAGTAGCGATACCTCCGGGACAGGGGTGTTCGAGCAGTACTTC.

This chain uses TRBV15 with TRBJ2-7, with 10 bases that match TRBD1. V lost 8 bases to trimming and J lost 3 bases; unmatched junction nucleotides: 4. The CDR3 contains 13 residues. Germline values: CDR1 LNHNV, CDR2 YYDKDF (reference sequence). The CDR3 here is CATGQGDGYEQYF. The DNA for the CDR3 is TGTGCCACCGGACAGGGGGATGGCTACGAGCAGTACTTC.

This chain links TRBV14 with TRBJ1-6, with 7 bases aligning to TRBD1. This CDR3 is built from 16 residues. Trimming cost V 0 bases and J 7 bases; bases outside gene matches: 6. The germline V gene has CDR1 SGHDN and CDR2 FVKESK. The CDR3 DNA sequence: TGTGCCAGCAGCCAAGACATGACAGGGATCAATTCACCCCTCCACTTT. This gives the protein CASSQDMTGINSPLHF.

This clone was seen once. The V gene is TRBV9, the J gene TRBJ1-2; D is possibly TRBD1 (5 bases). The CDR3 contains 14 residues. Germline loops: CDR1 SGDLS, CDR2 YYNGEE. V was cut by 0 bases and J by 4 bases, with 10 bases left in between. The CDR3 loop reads CASSVDRTAYGYTF. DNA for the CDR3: TGTGCCAGCAGCGTAGACAGGACCGCCTATGGCTACACCTTC.

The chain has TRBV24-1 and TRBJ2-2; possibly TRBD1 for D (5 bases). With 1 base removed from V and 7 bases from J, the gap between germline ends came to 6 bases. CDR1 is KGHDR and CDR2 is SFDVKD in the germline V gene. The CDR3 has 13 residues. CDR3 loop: CATSDFRVGELFF. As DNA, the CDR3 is TGTGCCACCAGTGATTTCAGGGTCGGGGAGCTGTTTTTT.

The CDR3 region is CASSFEGGLAGQETQYF. CDR3 nucleotide sequence: TGTGCCAGCAGCTTCGAAGGAGGGCTAGCGGGGCAAGAGACCCAGTACTTC. The chain recombines TRBV7-9 with TRBJ2-5, with 9 bases aligning to TRBD2. The junction had 10 bases not matched to a gene; V was cut back by 3 bases and J by 2 bases. The CDR3 has 17 residues. Germline V lookup: CDR1 SEHNR, CDR2 FQNEAQ (reference sequence).

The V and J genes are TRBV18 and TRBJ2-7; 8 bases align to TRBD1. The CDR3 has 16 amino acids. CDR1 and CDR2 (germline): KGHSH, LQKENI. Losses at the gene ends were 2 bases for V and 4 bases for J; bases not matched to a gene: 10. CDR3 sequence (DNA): TGTGCCAGCTCACCAACGTCACGGACAGGGCCATACGAGCAGTACTTC. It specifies CASSPTSRTGPYEQYF.

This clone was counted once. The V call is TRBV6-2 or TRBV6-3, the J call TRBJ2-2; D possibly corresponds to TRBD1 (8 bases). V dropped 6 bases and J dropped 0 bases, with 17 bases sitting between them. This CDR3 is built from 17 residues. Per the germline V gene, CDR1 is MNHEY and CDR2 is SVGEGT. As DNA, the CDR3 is TGTGCCAGCAGCTTCACAGGGGGGGGTGCGAACACCGGGGAGCTGTTTTTT. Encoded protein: CASSFTGGGANTGELFF.

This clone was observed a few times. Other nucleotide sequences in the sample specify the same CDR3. CDR3 residues: CSAPRNTEAFF. The CDR3 region has the DNA TGCAGTGCCCCTAGGAACACTGAAGCTTTCTTT. The chain carries TRBV20-1 and TRBJ1-1; unclear D gene. The CDR3 has 11 amino acids. With 6 bases removed from V and 1 base from J, the gap between germline ends came to 6 bases. Germline values: CDR1 DFQATT, CDR2 SNEGSKA (reference sequence).

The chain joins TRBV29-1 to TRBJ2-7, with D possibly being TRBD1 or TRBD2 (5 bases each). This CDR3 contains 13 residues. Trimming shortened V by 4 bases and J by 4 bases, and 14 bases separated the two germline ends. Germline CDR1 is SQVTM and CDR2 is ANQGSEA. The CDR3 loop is CSVVWGPLYEQYF. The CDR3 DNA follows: TGCAGCGTTGTCTGGGGACCCCTATACGAGCAGTACTTC.

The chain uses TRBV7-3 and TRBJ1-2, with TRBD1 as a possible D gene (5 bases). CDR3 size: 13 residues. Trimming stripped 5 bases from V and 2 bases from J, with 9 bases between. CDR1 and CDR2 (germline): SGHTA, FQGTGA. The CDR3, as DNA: TGTGCCAGCAGCCCCGACAGAAACTATGGCTACACCTTC. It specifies CASSPDRNYGYTF.

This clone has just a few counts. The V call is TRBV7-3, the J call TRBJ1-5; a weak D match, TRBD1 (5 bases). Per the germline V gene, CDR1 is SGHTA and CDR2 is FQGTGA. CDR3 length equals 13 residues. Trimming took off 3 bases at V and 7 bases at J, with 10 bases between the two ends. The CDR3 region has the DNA TGTGCCAGCAGCTTGGGGGACCGGCAGCCCCAGCATTTT. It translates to CASSLGDRQPQHF.

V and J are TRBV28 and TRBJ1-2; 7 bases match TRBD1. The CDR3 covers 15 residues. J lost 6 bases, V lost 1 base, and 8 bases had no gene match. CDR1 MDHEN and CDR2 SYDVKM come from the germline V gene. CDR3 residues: CASSLSRRGNNGYTF. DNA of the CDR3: TGTGCCAGCAGTTTATCGCGCAGGGGGAATAATGGCTACACCTTC.

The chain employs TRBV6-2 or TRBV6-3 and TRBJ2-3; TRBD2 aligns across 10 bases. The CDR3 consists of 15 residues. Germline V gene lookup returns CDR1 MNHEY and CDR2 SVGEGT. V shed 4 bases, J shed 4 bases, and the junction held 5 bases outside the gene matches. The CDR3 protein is CASSFGLAESDTQYF. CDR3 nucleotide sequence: TGTGCCAGCAGTTTCGGACTAGCGGAGTCAGATACGCAGTATTTT.